Below, 12 T cell receptor beta chains from the same sample are listed, as sequenced in a study of CD8+CD57+ T cells in acquired aplastic anemia. For sequencing, patients were chosen who had shown expansion of CD8+CD57+ cells by flow cytometry. Profiling that covered TCR beta VDJ and CDR3 relied on genomic DNA as its template. TCRdb re-called the reads through MiXCR, storing one row per CDR3 protein. The sample shows approximately 190,000 distinct CDR3 sequences, approximately 50% of them seen only once. Sequences were obtained from sorted CD4+, CD8+, or CD8+CD57+ T cells (not recorded which) from PBMCs. Receptors originate from a human donor with aplastic anemia.

The sample holds many counts of this clonotype. The chain is built from TRBV6-5 and TRBJ1-1; 7 bases line up with TRBD1. J was trimmed by 11 bases and V by 0 bases; bases with no gene match: 9. CDR1 MNHEY and CDR2 SVGAGI come from the germline V gene. The CDR3 covers 14 residues. In DNA form, the CDR3 reads TGTGCCAGCAGTTACTCAGTTGACAGGGCGCCGGCTTTCTTT. Its protein is CASSYSVDRAPAFF.

Comments on this clonotype: A much bigger clone sits one base away, suggesting this may be a read error. The chain couples TRBV11-1 to TRBJ2-6; D gene uncertain. The CDR3 covers 16 residues. Trimming removed 4 bases at V and 3 bases at J, with 13 bases between. Germline V CDR1 and CDR2: SGHAT, FQDESV (reference sequence). In DNA form, the CDR3 reads TGTGCCAGCAGCTCTGTGCGGCTTGTTGGGGCCAACGTCCTGACTTTC. This codes for CASSSVRLVGANVLTF.

This clonotype has only a few counts. J is TRBJ1-5 and V is TRBV19; no clear D. This CDR3 comprises 13 residues. Germline values: CDR1 LNHDA, CDR2 SQIVND (reference sequence). Trimming shortened V by 3 bases and J by 5 bases, and 8 bases separated the two germline ends. The CDR3 reads CASSMWRDQPQHF. The CDR3 nucleotides are TGTGCCAGTAGTATGTGGCGGGATCAGCCCCAGCATTTT.

The V gene is TRBV11-2, the J gene TRBJ1-5; a weak D match, TRBD1 (5 bases). The germline gives CDR1 SGHAT, CDR2 FQNNGV. The CDR3 runs 17 residues. V was pared by 1 base and J by 0 bases, with 13 bases between. Written as DNA, the CDR3 is TGTGCCAGCAGCTTAGTTTCAGGTGGGGGTAGCAATCAGCCCCAGCATTTT. Its protein product is CASSLVSGGGSNQPQHF.

The chain uses TRBV7-2 and TRBJ2-7, with D uncertain. Germline-derived CDR1 and CDR2 are SGHTA and FQGNSA. The CDR3 length is 15 residues. V was shortened by 1 base and J by 1 base, with 11 bases between the two germline ends. In nucleotides, the CDR3 is TGTGCCAGCAGCTTAGTTGGCAGTGGGTCCTACGAGCAGTACTTC. This translates into CASSLVGSGSYEQYF. Based on the CDR3 plus reference TRBV7-2 and TRBJ2-7, the full variable domain is GAGVSQSPSNKVTEKGKDVELRCDPISGHTALYWYRQSLGQGLEFLIYFQGNSAPDKSGLPSDRFSAERTGGSVSTLTIQRTQQEDSAVYLCASSLVGSGSYEQYFGPGTRLTVT.

This clonotype was counted many times. This sequence joins TRBV11-2 and TRBJ2-1; D ambiguous. This CDR3 is built from 17 residues. Germline lookup yields CDR1 SGHAT and CDR2 FQNNGV. The germline V and J ends were trimmed by 4 bases and 0 bases, with 16 bases remaining between them. The CDR3 here is CASSSGPTRSSYNEQFF. The CDR3 DNA sequence: TGTGCCAGCAGCTCAGGACCGACAAGGAGCTCCTACAATGAGCAGTTCTTC.

This clonotype occurred a few times. The chain uses TRBV5-5 and TRBJ1-2, with unresolved D. Deletions cut 0 bases from V and 3 bases from J, with 12 bases between. CDR3 length: 15 residues. The germline V gene encodes CDR1 SGHKS and CDR2 YYEKEE (reference sequence). The CDR3 region has the DNA TGTGCCAGCAGCTTGGGGGGTAGCCGGTACTATGGCTACACCTTC. This sequence encodes CASSLGGSRYYGYTF.

This clonotype was counted ten times or more. V is TRBV29-1 and J is TRBJ2-3; the D gene is possibly TRBD1 (6 bases). V gave up 7 bases and J gave up 7 bases, with 9 bases separating them. CDR3 length: 10 residues. From germline, CDR1 is SQVTM and CDR2 ANQGSEA. CDR3 amino acids: CSAQGNTQYF. The CDR3 DNA sequence: TGCAGCGCCCAGGGGAATACGCAGTATTTT.

The V gene is TRBV10-2, the J gene TRBJ2-3; tentative D call: TRBD2 (5 bases). The CDR3 extends over 14 amino acids. V was pared by 3 bases and J by 7 bases, with 14 bases between. Germline values: CDR1 WSHSY, CDR2 SAAADI. The CDR3: CASSDAYTGNTQYF. Written as DNA, the CDR3 is TGCGCCAGCAGTGACGCATACACCGGGAATACGCAGTATTTT.

CDR3 residues: CASRRQSSYGYTF. In nucleotides, the CDR3 is TGTGCCAGCAGACGACAGAGCAGCTATGGCTACACCTTC. The J gene is TRBJ1-2, the V gene TRBV7-2; D is possibly TRBD1 (5 bases). V gave up 6 bases and J gave up 4 bases, with 12 bases separating them. This CDR3 comprises 13 residues. Germline CDR1 SGHTA, CDR2 FQGNSA.

The rearrangement joins TRBV20-1 to TRBJ1-2, with TRBD1 matching 8 bases. CDR3 length: 11 amino acids. Trimming removed 5 bases from V and 7 bases from J; junction bases left unmatched: 3. Germline assignment: CDR1 DFQATT and CDR2 SNEGSKA (reference sequence). This CDR3 reads CSAGGQGGYTF. DNA for the CDR3: TGCAGTGCTGGCGGACAGGGTGGCTACACCTTC.

This chain links TRBV5-6 with TRBJ2-7; D possibly corresponds to TRBD1 (6 bases). CDR3 length: 15 amino acids. Trimming stripped 2 bases from V and 9 bases from J, with 21 bases between. Germline CDR1 and CDR2: SGHDT and YYEEEE. Here the CDR3 reads CASSFRGQGSRVQYF. The CDR3 coding sequence is TGTGCCAGCAGCTTCCGTGGTCAGGGGTCCAGGGTGCAGTACTTC.